Listed below are T cell receptor beta chains from one sample, sequenced in a study of a mutant IDH1 vaccine in newly diagnosed glioma. Generated by immunoSEQ multiplex PCR, the TCRdb table keeps only in-frame clones and is missing some. The data contain about 50,000 clones, roughly 92% of them singletons. Their target antigens are unknown. This sample comprised PBMCs, obtained from a glioma patient whose treatment included an IDH1 peptide vaccine. The receptor set was obtained from a man in his forties or fifties with glioma. The CDR3 runs from the conserved cysteine through the conserved F or W. The order of the fields is V gene, clone size, CDR3 protein. Not every row has a clone size; where given, it reads once, few, many or a size class.

V: TRBV14
size: NA
CDR3: CASSLGAQETQYF

V: TRBV4-3
size: NA
CDR3: CASSQQTGHGNTIYF

V: TRBV28
size: NA
CDR3: CASSLFRDRVRRQETQYF

V: TRBV4-3
size: NA
CDR3: CASSQVFKAGEQYF

V: TRBV28
size: once
CDR3: CASSWFRTDTQYF

V: TRBV7-6
size: NA
CDR3: CASSNRGPGQPQHF

V: TRBV6-1
size: NA
CDR3: CASSAGQLNTEAFF

V: TRBV5-1
size: NA
CDR3: CASSPGAENQPQHF

V: TRBV9
size: NA
CDR3: CASSPLALLYNEQFF

V: TRBV2
size: NA
CDR3: CASVSDRSSYEQYF

V: TRBV2
size: NA
CDR3: CASGLNQPGDEKLFF

V: TRBV6-5
size: once
CDR3: CASSQGVISNQPQHF

V: TRBV7-8
size: NA
CDR3: CASTRENRGYEQYF

V: TRBV4-2
size: NA
CDR3: CASSPKGLAGAETQYF

V: TRBV27
size: NA
CDR3: CASSAPWGGGGEQYF

V: TRBV7-2
size: few
CDR3: CASSLLRGRGNEKLFF